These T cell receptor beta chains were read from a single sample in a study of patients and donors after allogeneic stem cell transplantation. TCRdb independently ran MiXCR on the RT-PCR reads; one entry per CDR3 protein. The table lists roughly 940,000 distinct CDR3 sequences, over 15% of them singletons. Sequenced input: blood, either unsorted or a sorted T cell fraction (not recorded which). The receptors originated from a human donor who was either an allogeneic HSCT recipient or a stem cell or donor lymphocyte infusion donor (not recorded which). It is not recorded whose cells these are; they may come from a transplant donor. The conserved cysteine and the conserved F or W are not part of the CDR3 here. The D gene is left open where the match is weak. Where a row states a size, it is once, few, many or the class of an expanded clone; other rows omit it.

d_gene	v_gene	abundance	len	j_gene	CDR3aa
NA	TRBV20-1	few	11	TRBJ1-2	SARDTRDYGYT
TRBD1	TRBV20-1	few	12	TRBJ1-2	SARDPRQGYGYT
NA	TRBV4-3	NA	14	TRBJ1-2	ASSQDRMGLGYGYT
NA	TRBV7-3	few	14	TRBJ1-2	ASSSQGSRADYGYT
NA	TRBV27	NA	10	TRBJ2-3	ASSLVRGEVY
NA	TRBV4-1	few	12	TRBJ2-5	ASSPILGFETQY
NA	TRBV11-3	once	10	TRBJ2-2	ASSYGLGELF
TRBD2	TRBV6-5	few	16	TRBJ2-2	ASSYTEGLAGWTGELF
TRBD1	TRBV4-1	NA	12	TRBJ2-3	ASSLGQGPYTQY
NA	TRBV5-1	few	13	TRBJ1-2	ASSSGTRDGGGYT
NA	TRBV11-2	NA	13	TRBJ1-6	ASSSSPDYNSPLH
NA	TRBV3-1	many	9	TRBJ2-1	ASSQDNEQF
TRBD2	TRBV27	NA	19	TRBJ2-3	ASSLSGEGTSGRARTDTQY
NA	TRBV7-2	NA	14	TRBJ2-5	ASSLAGGRGQETQY
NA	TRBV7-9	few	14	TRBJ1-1	ASRRPLGDANTEAF
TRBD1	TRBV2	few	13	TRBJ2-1	ASSERGDRGDEQF
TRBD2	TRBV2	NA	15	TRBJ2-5	ASSVVSGGEDWETQY
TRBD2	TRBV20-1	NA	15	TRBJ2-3	SARDLQRGGGLDTQY